The rows below give T cell receptor beta chains drawn from one sample of a study of CD8+ T cells in alopecia areata. The method was immunoSEQ multiplex PCR; TCRdb's version includes in-frame clones alone and lacks a portion of them. The repertoire consists of roughly 120,000 clones, with roughly 63% occurring once and the leading ten covering around 30%. Sequenced material: CD8+ T cells sorted from blood, taken at week 4, from a patient treated with tofacitinib. These receptors all stem from a human donor with alopecia areata. Both conserved end residues are part of each CDR3. Fields, in order: J gene, D gene, V gene, CDR3 protein. The D gene is left open where the match is weak.

>TRBJ1-1|TRBD1|TRBV7-9
CASSLAQGVATEAFF
>TRBJ2-5|.|TRBV5-6
CASRMGSSQETQYF
>TRBJ2-7|TRBD1|TRBV30
CAWGQGLREQYF
>TRBJ2-5|.|TRBV29-1
CSVEGTGETQYF
>TRBJ2-3|.|TRBV7-8
CASSLPQVWRTDTQYF
>TRBJ2-7|.|TRBV7-8
CASSLRAAAYEQYF
>TRBJ2-5|TRBD2|TRBV13
CASSTQGLAGGQETQYF
>TRBJ2-7|.|TRBV30
CAWTSARGQYF
>TRBJ1-2|.|TRBV29-1
CTAEGDYGYTF
>TRBJ2-5|.|TRBV5-6
CASRLTGTRQETQYF
>TRBJ1-5|TRBD1|TRBV30
CAWSVRTGGLRPQHF
>TRBJ2-7|TRBD1|TRBV15
CATSRGQGINEQYF
>TRBJ1-6|.|TRBV30
CAWSLPSFSPLHF
>TRBJ1-2|.|TRBV29-1
CSGRGEDGYTF
>TRBJ1-1|.|TRBV27
CASSLSRGTEAFF
>TRBJ2-5|TRBD1|TRBV27
CASSHQDRGTETQYF
>TRBJ1-1|TRBD1|TRBV27
CATGTGNTEAFF
>TRBJ2-7|.|TRBV20-1
CSARHSYEQYF
>TRBJ2-7|.|TRBV30
CAWRTVKGAYEQYF
>TRBJ2-1|TRBD2|TRBV18
CASSLPSGGHYEQFF
>TRBJ2-5|.|TRBV4-1
CASSQDWETQYF
>TRBJ1-5|.|TRBV27
CASSVAALGNQPQHF
>TRBJ2-7|.|TRBV29-1
CSVEERVWPYEQYF
>TRBJ1-4|.|TRBV7-9
CASSPLVGGEKLFF
>TRBJ2-2|.|TRBV23-1
CASSQSTPRQQKAGELFF
>TRBJ1-2|.|TRBV7-9
CASSQPSAVYGYTF
>TRBJ1-2|.|TRBV29-1
CSVEGRRDGYTF
>TRBJ2-3|TRBD1|TRBV30
CAWFGQGLDTQYF
>TRBJ2-3|TRBD1|TRBV6-5
CASSYRTGVRTDTQYF
>TRBJ2-7|TRBD1|TRBV27
CASRNTGVLPYEQYF
>TRBJ1-1|.|TRBV27
CASSLFRGGTEAFF
>TRBJ1-2|TRBD1|TRBV4-1
CASSFTGDGYTF
>TRBJ2-1|TRBD2|TRBV30
CAGEGLGYEQFF
>TRBJ2-1|.|TRBV11-2
CASSLDPGPNNEQFF
>TRBJ2-7|.|TRBV5-1
CASSLGWGTDEQYF
>TRBJ1-2|.|TRBV30
CAWSEDSSYYGYTF
>TRBJ2-5|TRBD1|TRBV5-6
CASSDRVQETQYF